The 18 T cell receptor beta chains given below trace back to one sample, sequenced in a study of blood T cell repertoires in COVID-19. The method was immunoSEQ multiplex PCR; TCRdb's version includes in-frame clones alone and lacks a portion of them. The data show some 180,000 clones, roughly 85% seen once. Material for sequencing was PBMCs or T cells enriched from blood (not recorded which). The receptors come from a woman in her seventies in a cohort exposed to, infected with or recovered from COVID-19 (not recorded which).

This chain connects TRBV12-3 or TRBV12-4 to TRBJ2-7, with D unresolved. This CDR3 comprises 13 residues. V lost 6 bases and J lost 6, with 15 bases in between. CDR3: CASSQLNQFEQYF. For the CDR3, the DNA is TGTGCCAGCAGCCAACTTAACCAATTCGAGCAGTACTTC.

The chain links TRBV6-5 to TRBJ2-1; TRBD2 agrees at 7 bases. After removal of 7 bases from V and 0 bases from J, the junction contained 6 bases not matched to a gene. The CDR3 covers 15 residues. The germline gives CDR1 MNHEY, CDR2 SVGAGI. CDR3 region: CASTSTSSSYNEQFF. CDR3 in DNA: TGTGCCAGCACCTCGACTAGCAGCTCCTACAATGAGCAGTTCTTC.

The chain uses TRBV6-5 and TRBJ2-3, with 9 bases aligning to TRBD1. The CDR3 is 16 residues long. The germline V gene encodes CDR1 MNHEY and CDR2 SVGAGI. Trimming took 2 bases from V and 0 from J; bases not matched to a gene: 3. DNA of the CDR3: TGTGCCAGCAGTTACGGGGGACAGGGAAGCACAGATACGCAGTATTTT. Translated: CASSYGGQGSTDTQYF.

This clone was recorded only once. This CDR3 reads CASSLLGTGVTGELFF. The CDR3 DNA is TGTGCCAGCAGCTTATTAGGGACAGGGGTTACCGGGGAGCTGTTTTTT. The chain couples TRBV7-2 to TRBJ2-2; TRBD1 aligns across 10 bases. There are 16 residues in the CDR3. V trimming: 2 bases; J trimming: 5 bases; junction bases outside the gene matches: 5. CDR1 is SGHTA, CDR2 FQGNSA, per germline.

The rearrangement joins TRBV5-1 to TRBJ1-4, with 9 bases that match TRBD1. Germline lookup yields CDR1 SGHRS and CDR2 YFSETQ. V lost 3 bases, J lost 7 bases, and 10 bases stayed unmatched. The CDR3 is made up of 16 amino acids. The CDR3 nucleotides are TGCGCCAGCAGCTCAACCCCCGGGACAGGGAGTGAAAAACTGTTTTTT. Protein sequence: CASSSTPGTGSEKLFF.

The rearrangement uses TRBV6-5 and TRBJ2-7; TRBD2 aligns across 9 bases. V lost 4 bases, J lost 2 bases, and 9 bases stayed unmatched. Germline CDR1 MNHEY, CDR2 SVGAGI. This CDR3 has 16 amino acids. The CDR3 spells CASSSELAGAPYEQYF. The DNA for the CDR3 is TGTGCCAGCAGTTCCGAGTTAGCGGGAGCGCCCTACGAGCAGTACTTC.

The gene calls are TRBV6-1 and TRBJ2-1; D remains unclear. The CDR3 has 12 amino acids. Looked up from germline, CDR1 is MNHNS and CDR2 is SASEGT. Trimming stripped 2 bases from V and 7 bases from J, with 6 bases between. CDR3 bases: TGTGCCAGCAGTGAATTCCGGAATGAGCAGTTCTTC. This translates into CASSEFRNEQFF.

On this clone itself: At one end the junction does not follow the germline gene, possibly because of a read error. The chain combines TRBV7-7 with TRBJ2-2; D possibly corresponds to TRBD1 (5 bases). This CDR3 contains 15 residues. Germline-derived CDR1 and CDR2 are SSHAT and FNYEAQ (reference sequence). Here the CDR3 DNA reads TGTGCTAGCAGCCCTCGGGCAGGGTCGAACGGGGAGCTGTTTTTT. Encoded protein: CASSPRAGSNGELFF.

The CDR3 region has the DNA TGTGCCAGCAGCTCAAAAGCGGGAGGGCCGTACAATGAGCAGTTCTTC. Protein product: CASSSKAGGPYNEQFF. The gene calls are TRBV11-3 and TRBJ2-1, with 10 bases fitting TRBD2. Germline CDR1 and CDR2: SGHNT and YENEEA. This CDR3 comprises 16 residues. Trimming at V came to 4 bases and at J to 4 bases, leaving 7 bases not matched to a gene.

V usage is TRBV2 and J usage is TRBJ1-2; the match to TRBD1 covers 8 bases. The CDR3 is 17 residues long. Germline V CDR1 and CDR2: SNHLY, FYNNEI. The ends lost 8 bases at V and 5 bases at J; junction bases unmatched: 19. CDR3 coding DNA: TGTGCCAGCCGAACATGGGGGGGAGGGGACAGGACTTATGGCTACACCTTC. Encoded protein: CASRTWGGGDRTYGYTF. Supplemented by reference TRBV2 and TRBJ1-2, the full variable domain reads EPEVTQTPSHQVTQMGQEVILRCVPISNHLYFYWYRQILGQKVEFLVSFYNNEISEKSEIFDDQFSVERPDGSNFTLKIRSTKLEDSAMYFCASRTWGGGDRTYGYTFGSGTRLTVV.

The chain has TRBV7-9 and TRBJ2-7; 9 bases are a match to TRBD1. CDR3 length equals 13 residues. J lost 7 bases, V lost 5 bases, and 6 bases had no gene match. Germline CDR1 reads SEHNR; CDR2 reads FQNEAQ (reference sequence). This CDR3 is CASSRGTGREQYF. The CDR3 DNA reads TGTGCCAGCAGCCGCGGGACAGGGCGGGAGCAGTACTTC.

The chain employs TRBV7-2 and TRBJ2-7; D is unclear. Germline loops: CDR1 SGHTA, CDR2 FQGNSA. Trimming removed 1 base from V and 3 bases from J, with 7 bases in between. The length of the CDR3 is 13 residues. DNA of the CDR3: TGTGCCAGCAGCTTAGGCGACATCTACGAGCAGTACTTC. Translating gives CASSLGDIYEQYF.

Only a few counts were recorded for this clone. The rearrangement links TRBV7-3 to TRBJ2-3; maybe TRBD2 (5 bases). There are 16 residues in the CDR3. Trimming removed 4 bases at V and 6 bases at J, with 20 bases between. Germline V gives CDR1 SGHTA, CDR2 FQGTGA. Written as DNA, the CDR3 is TGTGCCAGCAGCTCCGGCTTGAGTGCGGGTGCGGATACGCAGTATTTT. Its translation is CASSSGLSAGADTQYF.

The CDR3 spells CASSLVAGGQGAKNIQYF. The CDR3 coding sequence is TGTGCCAGCAGCCTAGTAGCGGGAGGGCAGGGGGCCAAAAACATTCAGTACTTC. This chain joins TRBV7-2 and TRBJ2-4, with TRBD2 identical over 11 bases. In germline, CDR1 is SGHTA, CDR2 FQGNSA. CDR3 length equals 18 residues. After removal of 5 bases from V and 1 base from J, the junction contained 10 bases not matched to a gene.

V gene TRBV5-4 combines with J gene TRBJ2-4; D perhaps matches TRBD2 (5 bases). The CDR3 length is 15 residues. V was trimmed by 4 bases and J by 0 bases, leaving 11 bases between them. Germline V gene data show CDR1 as SGHNT and CDR2 as YYREEE (reference sequence). The DNA of the CDR3 is TGTGCCAGCAGCCTACCCGGGGTAGCCAAAAACATTCAGTACTTC. Its translation is CASSLPGVAKNIQYF.

The sample holds one count of this clone. The CDR3 region has the DNA TGTGCCAGCAGCCCTTCCTCAGTCAGGGGCACTGAAGCTTTCTTT. Encoded protein: CASSPSSVRGTEAFF. The J gene is TRBJ1-1, the V gene TRBV7-2, with D possibly TRBD1 on 6 matching bases. Trimming cost V 5 bases and J 4 bases, with 17 bases left between them. This CDR3 spans 15 amino acids. Germline V gives CDR1 SGHTA, CDR2 FQGNSA.

The DNA for the CDR3 is TGTGCCAGCAGCTTTGGAGGCGAGCAGTACTTC. It specifies CASSFGGEQYF. The chain is built from TRBV12-1 and TRBJ2-7; TRBD2, the table's D call, was not compared with the DNA. TRBV12-1 represents a pseudogene. This CDR3 has 11 residues.

The J gene is TRBJ2-2, the V gene TRBV5-1; D is possibly TRBD1 (5 bases). With 4 bases removed from V and 7 bases from J, the gap between germline ends came to 11 bases. The CDR3 has 13 amino acids. Germline V gene lookup returns CDR1 SGHRS and CDR2 YFSETQ. Here the CDR3 reads CASSTGHYGELFF. In DNA, the CDR3 is TGCGCCAGCAGCACCGGACATTACGGGGAGCTGTTTTTT.